The TCR beta chain under discussion was sequenced for a study of blood T cell repertoires in COVID-19. After removal of 5 bases from V and 8 bases from J, the junction contained 5 bases not matched to a gene. The CDR3 length is 13 residues. Germline V CDR1 and CDR2: KGHSH, LQKENI. The data were produced by immunoSEQ multiplex PCR, yet TCRdb's version contains in-frame clones alone and is incomplete. The sample lists more than 120,000 clones, around 86% occurring once. This clone was detected a few times. The sequencing input was peripheral blood. The J gene is TRBJ1-4, the V gene TRBV18, with 7 bases lining up with TRBD1. The TCR was taken from a man in his fifties or sixties who had recovered from COVID-19. The CDR3 region is CASSSRQGEKLFF. The CDR3 nucleotides are TGTGCCAGCTCATCCCGACAGGGAGAAAAACTGTTTTTT.